The source of this T cell receptor (beta chain) is a study of T cell responses to AZD1222 COVID-19 vaccine (dated by TCRdb to 2020 to 2022). Concerning the study at large: AZD1222 recipients given second doses at about 4 weeks or at about 12 weeks were pooled, since spike-specific TCR depth and breadth were not found to differ between the two schedules. A total of 240 or so trial participants underwent TCR sequencing, of whom approximately 200 had received two doses of AZD1222 and around 25 had received two doses of the MenACWY control vaccine. Trial participants were enrolled by age into 18-55, 56-69 and 70-plus year subgroups, with about 150, 28 and 57 TCR-sequenced participants respectively. Results and caveats for the whole study, not just this receptor: In the small 56-69-year group, the increase in depth fell short of significance, most likely because of low power. After two AZD1222 doses, spike-specific TCR breadth and depth were significantly higher than at day 0 and than in MenACWY recipients. Nearly half of unique spike-specific TCRs reportedly recognized epitopes outside regions mutated in the B.1.351 and B.1.1.7 variants. Conclusions about previously exposed vaccinees are limited, since just a handful of AZD1222 recipients were seropositive for SARS-CoV-2 at baseline. Because no day 14 peak-response samples were available, repertoires were characterized only after the peak T cell response. The whole spike protein was spanned by vaccine-associated CD4 TCRs, and dominant responses were seen in regions 160-218 and 743-854. Most participants were white British and females outnumbered males, and the authors suggested that clonal diversity may have been underestimated.

The CDR3 regions of human TCRbeta chains were analyzed by immunosequencing. On the authors' methods: TCRs in the repertoires were compared against a reference library of SARS-CoV-2-specific TCRs that had been generated with the MIRA antigen-specificity platform. Breadth was defined as the fraction of unique TCRs that were SARS-CoV-2-associated. Depth was defined as the fraction of total T cells that were SARS-CoV-2-associated. Using the MIRA data, each spike-specific TCR was assigned both to the spike region to which the TCR was reactive and to a CD4 or CD8 class. Log10-transformed breadth and depth values were compared by one-way ANOVA with Sidak's multiple comparisons tests. In TCRdb, the immuneACCESS table is reduced to in-frame sequences with V and J assigned. These tables do not hold every clone; where another copy was compared, an unresolved V gene accounts for under half, and the others remain unexplained. V, J and clone size were drawn from that table, and D and trimming were deduced from the DNA. Across this sample there are about 130,000 clones, with approximately 85% seen only once. The top ten hold 1.5% to 2% of the sample.

Read against the paper, the sample's time point label means: baseline before first vaccination. Samples from vaccinated people were obtained from the UK trials COV001 and COV002, which included a single-blind randomized controlled phase 2/3 trial of AZD1222 (ChAdOx1 nCoV-19) in healthy adults. For TCRbeta chain sequencing, PBMC samples from trial participants were taken at day 0 and at day 28 after the second dose. The CDR3, cysteine through phenylalanine, is 13 amino acids long. CDR3 DNA is the only sequence kept; it has 39 bases, read in frame from the first base. CDR1 and CDR2 (SGHTA, FQGNSA) derive from the germline V gene. Deletion took 4 bases off V and 7 bases off J, with a span of 11 bases between the germline ends. This clone came up a few times. No antigen is known for it. One base away there is no much larger clone; base qualities are not given.

Here the sequenced sample was peripheral blood, taken on day 0 of AZD1222 vaccination. This receptor was taken from an adult in good health. The rearrangement joined TRBV7-2 to TRBJ1-5; tentative D gene TRBD1, with 6 bases matching. In nucleotide form, the sequence is TGTGCCAGCAGCTCGGGGGCGAGACAGCCCCAGCATTTT. It translates to CASSSGARQPQHF.